One sample yielded the 23 T cell receptor beta chains listed below, sequenced in a study of blood T cell repertoires in COVID-19. The repertoire was sequenced with immunoSEQ multiplex PCR; TCRdb's copy has only in-frame clones and lacks some. The sample consists of over 400,000 clones, about 88% of them appearing once. The sample consisted of peripheral blood. These receptors all stem from a woman in her 50s with COVID-19, enrolled during active disease.

CDR3 amino acids: CASSPTAGLAGFPPSSYNEQFF. CDR3 coding DNA: TGTGCCAGCAGCCCGACTGCGGGACTAGCGGGGTTCCCCCCAAGCTCCTACAATGAGCAGTTCTTC. The chain has TRBV3-1 (or the pseudogene TRBV3-2) and TRBJ2-1; 13 positions match TRBD2. The germline CDR1 and CDR2 sequences are LGHDT and YNNKEL (reference sequence). Unmatched junction bases numbered 18, after V lost 4 bases and J lost 0 bases. The length of the CDR3 is 22 residues.

V and J are TRBV6-6 and TRBJ1-1, with no clear D. CDR1 and CDR2 from the germline V gene are MNHNY and SVGAGI (reference sequence). The CDR3 consists of 14 residues. The V gene lost 6 bases and the J gene lost 0 bases, with 11 bases spanning the gap. Here the CDR3 DNA reads TGTGCCAGCAGACGGTTCCTCGTGAACACTGAAGCTTTCTTT. Translating gives CASRRFLVNTEAFF.

Only one count was recorded for this clone. CDR3 nucleotides: TGTGCCAGCAGCCCAGGGACAGTCGGGGAAAAACTGTTTTTT. It yields the protein CASSPGTVGEKLFF. This chain connects TRBV5-6 to TRBJ1-4; 7 bases match TRBD1. This CDR3 comprises 14 residues. CDR1 is SGHDT and CDR2 is YYEEEE in the germline V gene. With V trimmed by 4 bases and J by 8 bases, 8 bases remained unmatched.

The V call is TRBV5-4, the J call TRBJ2-3; possible D gene TRBD2, 7 bases. The CDR3 spans 16 residues. Germline V gene lookup returns CDR1 SGHNT and CDR2 YYREEE (reference sequence). The germline V and J ends were trimmed by 4 bases and 1 base, with 16 bases remaining between them. The CDR3 reads CASSPGGAGGTDTQYF. The CDR3 DNA follows: TGTGCCAGCAGCCCTGGGGGGGCAGGGGGCACAGATACGCAGTATTTT.

In its sample, this clone was seen once. CDR3 DNA: TGTGCCAGCAGTCTTGACAGGGGAGCCTACAATGAGCAGTTCTTC. It specifies CASSLDRGAYNEQFF. This rearrangement joins TRBV11-2 to TRBJ2-1; 8 positions match TRBD1. This CDR3 has 15 amino acids. Per the germline V gene, CDR1 is SGHAT and CDR2 is FQNNGV. J lost 2 bases, V lost 6 bases, and 6 bases had no gene match. Drawing the rest from reference TRBV11-2 and TRBJ2-1, the complete variable domain is EAGVAQSPRYKIIEKRQSVAFWCNPISGHATLYWYQQILGQGPKLLIQFQNNGVVDDSQLPKDRFSAERLKGVDSTLKIQPAKLEDSAVYLCASSLDRGAYNEQFFGPGTRLTVL.

This clone was found once. This sequence joins TRBV6-5 and TRBJ1-1, with D perhaps TRBD1 (5 bases). The length of the CDR3 is 13 residues. Germline V CDR1 and CDR2: MNHEY, SVGAGI. V lost 5 bases, J lost 12 bases, and 19 bases lay in between. The CDR3 nucleotides read TGTGCCAGCAGTAATCAGGGTGAAAGGGCCCCTTTCTTT. Translated, it gives CASSNQGERAPFF.

This clone was counted only a few times. This sample includes further DNA sequences coding for the same CDR3. The chain is built from TRBV15 and TRBJ2-2; weak D call: TRBD1 (5 bases). V lost 3 bases and J lost 4, with 6 bases in between. Germline values: CDR1 LNHNV, CDR2 YYDKDF (reference sequence). CDR3 length: 13 amino acids. CDR3 amino acids: CATSRDITGELFF. The CDR3, as DNA: TGTGCCACCAGCAGGGACATCACCGGGGAGCTGTTTTTT.

The genes are TRBV13 and TRBJ1-1; 8 bases map to TRBD1. The J segment lost 5 bases and the V segment lost 5 bases, leaving 10 bases of the junction unmatched. The CDR3 spans 15 residues. Germline V CDR1 and CDR2: PRHDT, FYEKMQ (reference sequence). DNA for the CDR3: TGTGCCAGCAGCCACACAGAGGACAGGGAAACTGAAGCTTTCTTT. It is translated as CASSHTEDRETEAFF.

The chain combines TRBV13 with TRBJ2-5; D is possibly TRBD2 (6 bases). V lost 4 bases to trimming and J lost 5 bases, with 11 bases between them. The length of the CDR3 is 13 residues. CDR1 and CDR2 from the germline V gene are PRHDT and FYEKMQ (reference sequence). Written as DNA, the CDR3 is TGTGCCAGCAGCTCACAGGCGGGGGAGACCCAGTACTTC. Residues: CASSSQAGETQYF.

The chain carries TRBV4-1 and TRBJ1-2; 11 bases agree with TRBD1. Trimming at V came to 2 bases and at J to 3 bases, leaving 5 bases not matched to a gene. This CDR3 region has 16 residues. Germline CDR1 MGHRA, CDR2 YSYEKL. The CDR3 loop is CASSQQGTGGDYGYTF. As DNA, the CDR3 is TGCGCCAGCAGCCAACAGGGGACAGGGGGAGACTATGGCTACACCTTC.

The V gene is TRBV9, the J gene TRBJ2-7, with D perhaps TRBD1 (6 bases). V lost 3 bases and J lost 7, with 14 bases in between. From germline, CDR1 is SGDLS and CDR2 YYNGEE. The CDR3 has 13 amino acids. The CDR3 DNA reads TGTGCCAGCAGCGAGAGGATAACAGGGGAGCAGTACTTC. The encoded protein is CASSERITGEQYF.

This chain links TRBV19 with TRBJ1-1; no clear D gene. CDR3 length equals 13 residues. Germline-derived CDR1 and CDR2 are LNHDA and SQIVND (reference sequence). Trimming cost V 6 bases and J 1 base, with 9 bases left between them. In DNA form, the CDR3 reads TGTGCCAGTAGGAAGGAGGGGAACACTGAAGCTTTCTTT. Protein: CASRKEGNTEAFF.

This clone appeared a few times. The V call is TRBV30, the J call TRBJ2-7; 7 bases are a match to TRBD1. Germline V gene lookup returns CDR1 GTSNPN and CDR2 SVGIG (reference sequence). The CDR3 consists of 14 residues. V gave up 3 bases and J gave up 7 bases; unmatched junction bases: 12. CDR3 sequence: CAWSAGTVSGEQYF. Written as DNA, the CDR3 is TGTGCCTGGAGCGCAGGGACAGTCTCAGGAGAGCAGTACTTC.

A remark on this clone: An end of the junction does not agree with germline; a read error may underlie this. The rearrangement joins TRBV11-2 to TRBJ2-7; perhaps TRBD1 as D (6 bases). Germline V gene sequence: CDR1 SGHAT, CDR2 FQNNGV. The CDR3 totals 14 residues. CDR3 loop: CASSSRTASYKQYF. In DNA form, the CDR3 reads TGTGCCAGCAGCTCCCGGACAGCTTCCTACAAGCAGTACTTC.

The rearrangement links TRBV11-2 to TRBJ1-4; 7 nucleotides match TRBD1. V trimming: 5 bases; J trimming: 5 bases; junction bases outside the gene matches: 8. Germline V lookup: CDR1 SGHAT, CDR2 FQNNGV. This CDR3 is 15 amino acids long. Written as DNA, the CDR3 is TGTGCCAGCAGCAGGACCCCGGGACAGAATGAAAAACTGTTTTTT. This gives the protein CASSRTPGQNEKLFF.

The chain recombines TRBV24-1 with TRBJ2-1; the match to TRBD2 covers 11 bases. V dropped 6 bases and J dropped 6; count of bases not matched to a gene: 6. CDR1 is KGHDR and CDR2 is SFDVKD in the germline V gene. CDR3 length equals 15 residues. CDR3 residues: CATSPRLAGFNEQFF. CDR3 DNA sequence: TGTGCCACCAGTCCTCGACTAGCGGGGTTCAATGAGCAGTTCTTC.

In regard to this clone: The sample has other DNA sequences that encode this CDR3 too. The CDR3 here is CASSLTGGNQPQHF. CDR3 nucleotides: TGTGCCAGCAGCTTAACAGGGGGCAATCAGCCCCAGCATTTT. The rearrangement uses TRBV7-9 and TRBJ1-5; 7 nucleotides match TRBD1. Germline V gene sequence: CDR1 SEHNR, CDR2 FQNEAQ (reference sequence). There are 14 residues in the CDR3. The V and J ends lost 2 bases and 2 bases, in that order; junction bases with no gene match: 0. Full variable domain (rest looked up from reference TRBV7-9 and TRBJ1-5): DTGVSQNPRHKITKRGQNVTFRCDPISEHNRLYWYRQTLGQGPEFLTYFQNEAQLEKSRLLSDRFSAERPKGSFSTLEIQRTEQGDSAMYLCASSLTGGNQPQHFGDGTRLSIL.

The DNA of the CDR3 is TGCGCCAGCAGCCCTGGGGACACAGGGGGCTGGTCACCCCTCCACTTT. Residues: CASSPGDTGGWSPLHF. This sequence joins TRBV5-1 and TRBJ1-6; 9 bases are a match to TRBD1. Germline V gene lookup returns CDR1 SGHRS and CDR2 YFSETQ. V trimming: 4 bases; J trimming: 10 bases; junction bases outside the gene matches: 12. CDR3 length equals 16 residues.

V gene TRBV2 combines with J gene TRBJ1-1; D not resolved. This CDR3 spans 11 amino acids. Germline V CDR1 and CDR2: SNHLY, FYNNEI. V shed 6 bases and J shed 3 bases, with 5 bases lying between them. The CDR3 here is CASSRYTEAFF. In nucleotides, the CDR3 is TGTGCCAGCAGCCGTTACACTGAAGCTTTCTTT.

This sequence joins TRBV19 and TRBJ1-2; 8 bases agree with TRBD1. The CDR3 runs to 15 residues. V trimming: 5 bases; J trimming: 2 bases; junction bases outside the gene matches: 7. Germline loops: CDR1 LNHDA, CDR2 SQIVND (reference sequence). CDR3 bases: TGTGCCAGTAGTTCCCCCCGGACAGGGAACTATGGCTACACCTTC. It specifies CASSSPRTGNYGYTF.

The chain links TRBV6-4 to TRBJ1-5, with TRBD1 as a possible D gene (5 bases). The CDR3 spans 15 residues. Germline CDR1 reads MRHNA; CDR2 reads SNTAGT. V was clipped by 2 bases and J by 1 base, with 9 bases between them. CDR3 loop: CASSDADSSNQPQHF. The DNA for the CDR3 is TGTGCCAGCAGTGACGCCGACAGCAGCAATCAGCCCCAGCATTTT.

The CDR3 coding sequence is TGTGCCAGCAGCCCACAAGGAGGAGGCTACACCTTC. As protein: CASSPQGGGYTF. The V call is TRBV12-3 or TRBV12-4, the J call TRBJ1-2; D not certain. Trimming shortened V by 6 bases and J by 8 bases, and 13 bases separated the two germline ends. CDR3 length equals 12 residues.

The genes are TRBV7-6 and TRBJ2-7, with 7 bases lining up with TRBD1. The V segment lost 1 base and the J segment 0 bases; nucleotides outside the gene matches: 6. Germline V gene data show CDR1 as SGHVS and CDR2 as FNYEAQ. This CDR3 is built from 16 residues. CDR3 in amino acids: CASSLDAGGASYEQYF. The CDR3 DNA reads TGTGCCAGCAGCTTAGACGCAGGGGGTGCCTCCTACGAGCAGTACTTC.